The sequence of this T cell receptor (beta chain) was determined in a study of T cell clonality in common variable immunodeficiency. Findings and caveats of the study: Fewer deletions and N-nucleotide insertions were reportedly seen in common variable immunodeficiency TCR beta sequences.

CVID subjects were some 15 female and just under 30 male, aged roughly 8 to 65. With regard to this clone: Its antigen is currently unknown.

CVID and control samples used equivalent genomic DNA input. Method: immunoSEQ multiplex PCR; TCRdb's copy keeps in-frame clones and lacks some. This table holds about 33,000 clones with no singletons; the top ten claim about 6.1%. Sequenced: peripheral blood mononuclear cells. The source of this sequence is a human donor with common variable immunodeficiency.

CDR3 residues: CASSPQTGIGTEAFF. The sequenced CDR3 bases are TGTGCCAGCTCCCCTCAGACAGGAATCGGAACTGAA. The chain is built from TRBV18 and TRBJ1-1, with D tentatively TRBD1 (6 bases). The read gets to within 3 residues of the CDR3 end, and the germline J gene fills in the rest. In germline, CDR1 is KGHSH, CDR2 LQKENI. V was clipped by 6 bases and J by 5 bases, with 19 bases between them. This CDR3 has 15 residues.